The rows below give T cell receptor beta chains drawn from one sample of a study of T cell clones after liver transplantation. Here immunoSEQ multiplex PCR was the method, and the copy in TCRdb shows in-frame clones only, minus some. The profile covers 50,000 or so clones, with roughly 74% appearing a single time and about 10% taken by the ten largest. The material sequenced was CD4+ T cells from blood, taken approximately 52 months after liver transplant. The receptors stem from a human patient who received a liver transplant. Some T cells may be graft donor cells. Both conserved end residues are part of each CDR3. The order of the fields is V gene, D gene, J gene, clone size, CDR3 DNA, CDR3 protein. D genes are given only for firm matches. For some rows the clone size is stated as once, few or many, or as a class when expanded; others skip it.

TRBV28	.	TRBJ1-5	.	TGTGCCAGCAGTTTATCCCCCAGGGCAGAAAGCAATCAGCCCCAGCATTTT	CASSLSPRAESNQPQHF
TRBV19	.	TRBJ2-3	many	TGTGCCAGTAGTATCTCCGATACGCAGTATTTT	CASSISDTQYF
TRBV28	TRBD2	TRBJ2-1	.	TGTGCCAGCAAAGCGGGGCTGGATGAGCAGTTCTTC	CASKAGLDEQFF
TRBV6-1	.	TRBJ1-2	.	TGTGCCAGCATTTCAGGGGTGGGCTATGGCTACACCTTC	CASISGVGYGYTF
TRBV7-9	.	TRBJ1-2	.	TGTGCCAGCAGCCACACAGCCTATGGCTACACCTTC	CASSHTAYGYTF
TRBV27	.	TRBJ2-7	.	TGTGCCAGCAGTTTAGGAGGGAACAGGGACGAGCAGTACTTC	CASSLGGNRDEQYF
TRBV6-1	TRBD1	TRBJ1-4	.	TGTGCCAGCGGGGGGACAGCTGCAACTAATGAAAAACTGTTTTTT	CASGGTAATNEKLFF
TRBV7-2	.	TRBJ2-5	few	TGTGCCAGCAGCCGACAGTCACAAGAGACCCAGTACTTC	CASSRQSQETQYF
TRBV19	TRBD2	TRBJ2-3	.	TGTGCCAGTAGTACCCTAGCGGGGGCCCGCGGAGATACGCAGTATTTT	CASSTLAGARGDTQYF
TRBV23-1	.	TRBJ2-3	.	TGCGCCAGCAGTCGGAGGAGCCCAAGCACAGATACGCAGTATTTT	CASSRRSPSTDTQYF
TRBV4-1	.	TRBJ2-1	.	TGCGCCAGCAGCCAAGGCGTAGGCGGACGCTCCTACAATGAGCAGTTCTTC	CASSQGVGGRSYNEQFF
TRBV4-1	.	TRBJ2-1	.	TGCGCCAGCAGCCAAGAAAGGTCCGTTGGCAATGAGCAGTTCTTC	CASSQERSVGNEQFF
TRBV14	.	TRBJ1-2	.	TGTGCCAGCAGCCAAGACTGGGGGAACTATGGCTACACCTTC	CASSQDWGNYGYTF
TRBV19	.	TRBJ1-5	.	TGTGCCAGTAGTATAGTGGGGGCGGGTCAGCCCCAGCATTTT	CASSIVGAGQPQHF
TRBV30	TRBD1	TRBJ2-7	.	TGTGCCTGGAGTGGAACAGGGGTACGCGAGCAGTACTTC	CAWSGTGVREQYF
TRBV6-4	TRBD2	TRBJ2-3	.	TGTGCCAGCAGCACTAGCGGGGCGTGGGCCGATACGCAGTATTTT	CASSTSGAWADTQYF
TRBV2	.	TRBJ1-5	.	TGTGCCAGCAGTGCGGGAGTAAATCAGCCCCAGCATTTT	CASSAGVNQPQHF
TRBV7-9	.	TRBJ1-5	few	TGTGCCAGCAGCTTGGGTGCAGGTAGGGTCGATCAGCCCCAGCATTTT	CASSLGAGRVDQPQHF
TRBV15	.	TRBJ2-3	once	TGTGCCACCAGCAGAGAGGGGTTCACAGATACGCAGTATTTT	CATSREGFTDTQYF
TRBV7-3	.	TRBJ2-1	few	TGTGCCAGCAGAGTCGGGGGCACCTACAATGAGCAGTTCTTC	CASRVGGTYNEQFF
TRBV12-5	.	TRBJ1-2	.	TGTGCTAGTGGTTTGTCACCAGACTATGGCTACACCTTC	CASGLSPDYGYTF
TRBV28	.	TRBJ1-1	.	TGTGCCAGCAGTTTAGCCGGGGTGGAAGCTTTCTTT	CASSLAGVEAFF
TRBV28	.	TRBJ2-1	.	TGTGCCAGCAGTCGATACAAAGAAAGCTCCTACAATGAGCAGTTCTTC	CASSRYKESSYNEQFF
TRBV30	TRBD1	TRBJ1-1	once	TGTGCCTCTCGGACAGGGAACACTGAAGCTTTCTTT	CASRTGNTEAFF
TRBV23-1	.	TRBJ2-3	.	TGCGCCAGTCCCCCCCTACTAAGGAATGGACAGCCGCAGAGCACAGATACGCAGTATTTT	CASPPLLRNGQPQSTDTQYF
TRBV6-5	.	TRBJ2-1	.	TGTGCCAGCAGATCTACGAGGGCCAATGAGCAGTTCTTC	CASRSTRANEQFF
TRBV6-5	TRBD1	TRBJ1-2	.	TGTGCCAGCAGTTACTCGATAGACAGGGGGAACGGCTACACCTTC	CASSYSIDRGNGYTF
TRBV9	.	TRBJ2-7	.	TGTGCCAGCAGCGAGGAAGGGGGACGGGGGAACGAGCAGTACTTC	CASSEEGGRGNEQYF
TRBV2	TRBD1	TRBJ1-4	.	TGTGCCAGCAGTGAGGGGACAGGGAGGATAGAAAAACTGTTTTTT	CASSEGTGRIEKLFF
TRBV28	.	TRBJ2-7	few	TGTGCCAGCCTAAAGCAGGCGCCAGCCTACGAGCAGTACTTC	CASLKQAPAYEQYF
TRBV28	TRBD2	TRBJ2-1	few	TGTGCCAGCAGTCCCCCTCTAGCGGGGGGATTTTTTGGCTCCTACAATGAGCAGTTCTTC	CASSPPLAGGFFGSYNEQFF
TRBV7-2	TRBD1	TRBJ2-7	.	TGTGCCAGCAGCCTAGGAGGGACAGGGATACCCTACGAGCAGTACTTC	CASSLGGTGIPYEQYF
TRBV5-6	.	TRBJ2-2	.	TGTGCCAGCAGCAGATGGGGGCTGAACACCGGGGAGCTGTTTTTT	CASSRWGLNTGELFF
TRBV28	TRBD1	TRBJ2-2	.	TGTGCCAGCAGTTCATGGGACAGGGGGAAGAACGGGGAGCTGTTTTTT	CASSSWDRGKNGELFF
TRBV30	.	TRBJ1-1	.	TGTGCCTGGAGGGAGGGACGGTACCTCAAAATGAACACTGAAGCTTTCTTT	CAWREGRYLKMNTEAFF
TRBV28	.	TRBJ1-5	.	TGTGCCAGCAGCGGCGACAGCCGGCTTCAGCCCCAGCATTTT	CASSGDSRLQPQHF
TRBV30	.	TRBJ1-1	.	TGTGCCTGGAGTATCGGGGGGCCCACTGAAGCTTTCTTT	CAWSIGGPTEAFF
TRBV5-1	TRBD1	TRBJ2-7	.	TGCGCCAGCAGCGACCCACAGGGGATCGCCTACGAGCAGTACTTC	CASSDPQGIAYEQYF
TRBV11-2	.	TRBJ2-5	.	TGTGCCAGCAGCTTAGCAGCAGGGTACCAAGAGACCCAGTACTTC	CASSLAAGYQETQYF
TRBV15	.	TRBJ1-6	once	TGTGCCACCAGCAGAGATAGGGGCTATAGGTCACCCCTCCACTTT	CATSRDRGYRSPLHF
TRBV2	TRBD1	TRBJ2-2	few	TGTGCCAGTCAACGGGACAGGGGAGACACCGGGGAGCTGTTTTTT	CASQRDRGDTGELFF
TRBV7-2	TRBD1	TRBJ2-5	.	TGTGCCAGCAGCTTCGCACAGGGGTGGGAGACCCAGTACTTC	CASSFAQGWETQYF
TRBV29-1	.	TRBJ2-2	.	TGCAGCGTTGCGGAGGGCTTGAACACCGGGGAGCTGTTTTTT	CSVAEGLNTGELFF
TRBV6-5	.	TRBJ2-7	.	TGTGCCAGCAGTTACGACCTTTGGAGGGCCGAGCAGTACTTC	CASSYDLWRAEQYF
TRBV27	TRBD2	TRBJ2-3	.	TGTGCCAGCAGCAACCTACCGGGACTAGCGGGGGGGAGCACAGATACGCAGTATTTT	CASSNLPGLAGGSTDTQYF
TRBV20-1	.	TRBJ2-7	.	TGCAGTGCTTCCCCCAGCGAGCAGTACTTC	CSASPSEQYF
TRBV27	.	TRBJ2-5	.	TGTGCCAGCAGTTTTTTGGGTTTGGAGACCCAGTACTTC	CASSFLGLETQYF